This T cell receptor beta chain was recovered during a study of T cell responses to AZD1222 COVID-19 vaccine. Study information: Timing groups of about 4 and about 12 weeks for second doses were pooled. General observations from the study: A mostly white British donor set with more females was recruited, and clonal diversity was possibly underestimated. Baseline serostatus was positive in only a handful of AZD1222 recipients. Spike-specific TCR breadth and depth grew following two AZD1222 doses.

Using immunoSEQ multiplex PCR, the repertoire was profiled, and TCRdb retains in-frame clones only, with some absent. The sample holds 75,000 to 90,000 clones, 86% seen once. This clone is a singleton in its sample. Its antigen is currently unknown. CDR1 is MNHEY and CDR2 is SVGAGI in the germline V gene. The germline V and J ends were trimmed by 6 bases and 4 bases, with 15 bases remaining between them. CDR3 length: 14 residues. The rearrangement joins TRBV6-5 to TRBJ1-2; possibly TRBD1 for D (5 bases). This sequence originates from an adult in good health. The specimen was peripheral blood, collected on day 0 of AZD1222 vaccination. DNA for the CDR3: TGTGCCAGCAGGGGCCCAGGGCACGGCTATGGCTACACCTTC. Residues: CASRGPGHGYGYTF.